This T cell receptor (beta chain) was sequenced in a study of OX40 agonist ivuxolimab in advanced cancers. Study as a whole: Hepatocellular carcinoma, melanoma, renal cell or head and neck cancer was diagnosed in the dose-escalation patients. Study findings and constraints: Both blood CD4+ and CD8+ T cells showed clonal growth by week 6 at 0.1 to 3.0 mg/kg. Certain nonresponders likewise exhibited a low normalized T-cell clonal expansion.

Clones were read by immunoSEQ multiplex PCR, and TCRdb kept only the in-frame ones, dropping some. The repertoire consists of roughly 130,000 clones, with about 93% occurring once and the leading ten covering about 0.15%. This clone was counted a single time. Antigen unknown. This specimen consisted of CD4+ or CD8+ T cells sorted from blood, obtained in a trial of the OX40 agonist ivuxolimab. This receptor was taken from an adult with an advanced solid tumor such as melanoma, head and neck, liver or kidney cancer.

The CDR3 coding sequence is TGTGCCAGCAGTTTGCCCCCGGCATTCTCTGGAAACACCATATATTTT. This codes for CASSLPPAFSGNTIYF. V usage is TRBV28 and J usage is TRBJ1-3, with no clear D. The V gene lost 3 bases and the J gene lost 0 bases, with 12 bases spanning the gap. The CDR3 length is 16 residues. Germline CDR1 MDHEN, CDR2 SYDVKM.